A single sample is the source of the 29 T cell receptor beta chains below, sequenced in a study of T-cell reconstitution after alpha-beta-depleted transplantation in children listed by TCRdb under 2016. The receptor library was made with PCR. The sample was run on an Illumina HiSeq 2500. TCR libraries were prepared with molecular barcoding, using unique molecular identifiers to normalize TCRbeta repertoire quantification. The public reads were quality trimmed at Q25 with fastp and then assembled into clones with MiXCR by TCRdb, keeping productive beta chains. Merged by CDR3 protein, the rows form single entries marked with the most common genes and DNA. Across this sample there are fewer than 550,000 distinct CDR3 sequences, with about 10% seen only once. Together, the top ten hold about 14% of the sample. Read against the paper, the sample's treatment or condition label means: allogeneic hematopoietic cell transplantation with graft depleted of TCRalphabeta T cells and CD19 B cells.

Sequencing was performed on PBMCs, mostly from graft donor cells, taken 180 days after TCRalphabeta/CD19-depleted stem cell transplant. These receptors all come from a female patient younger than 10 who had a stem cell transplant for aplastic anemia, so the T cells may come from the graft donor.

This clonotype has just a few counts. The V gene is TRBV7-9, the J gene TRBJ2-1; TRBD2 matches 7 bases. V was clipped by 4 bases and J by 9 bases; unmatched bases: 12. This CDR3 has 15 residues. Germline V lookup: CDR1 SEHNR, CDR2 FQNEAQ (reference sequence). CDR3 in DNA: TGTGCCAGCAGCTGCGGACTAGGAGGGTACGGTGAGCAGTTCTTC. Amino acid sequence: CASSCGLGGYGEQFF.

The chain combines TRBV7-9 with TRBJ1-5; tentative D call: TRBD1 (5 bases). The CDR3 totals 12 residues. Trimming removed 3 bases at V and 6 bases at J, with 6 bases between. Germline CDR1 is SEHNR and CDR2 is FQNEAQ (reference sequence). DNA for the CDR3: TGTGCCAGCAGCTTTGACAGTCAGCCCCAGCATTTT. Residues: CASSFDSQPQHF.

In this sample, this clonotype turned up many times. This chain links TRBV12-3 or TRBV12-4 with TRBJ1-1; 9 bases agree with TRBD1. This CDR3 spans 16 amino acids. Losses at the gene ends were 6 bases for V and 5 bases for J; bases not matched to a gene: 13. CDR3 DNA: TGTGCCAGCAGCCTTCCCGGGACAGGGAGCAGGACTGAAGCTTTCTTT. Residues: CASSLPGTGSRTEAFF.

This clonotype has only a few counts. The chain is built from TRBV20-1 and TRBJ1-3; D unclear. V lost 3 bases, J lost 2 bases, and 14 bases lay in between. The germline V gene has CDR1 DFQATT and CDR2 SNEGSKA (reference sequence). This CDR3 contains 15 residues. CDR3 protein: CSASSGDRAGNTIYF. In DNA form, the CDR3 reads TGCAGTGCTAGTTCCGGGGATAGAGCTGGAAACACCATATATTTT.

This clonotype was seen more than once but under ten times. The rearrangement joins TRBV28 to TRBJ2-7; maybe TRBD1 (5 bases). V lost 9 bases and J 3 bases, leaving 18 bases between the germline ends. The CDR3 contains 14 residues. Per the germline V gene, CDR1 is MDHEN and CDR2 is SYDVKM. The CDR3 DNA is TGTGCCAGTCAGGGTACACTCTACCGCTACGAGCAGTACTTC. It specifies CASQGTLYRYEQYF.

The rearrangement joins TRBV5-5 to TRBJ2-7, with 8 bases matching TRBD1. This CDR3 is 15 amino acids long. J was trimmed by 9 bases and V by 3 bases; bases with no gene match: 14. CDR1 and CDR2 from the germline V gene are SGHKS and YYEKEE (reference sequence). In nucleotides, the CDR3 is TGTGCCAGCAGCTCGACAGGGGTCCGGGTGCGGCGGCAGTACGTC. Its translation is CASSSTGVRVRRQYV.

The chain uses TRBV10-2 and TRBJ1-5; 8 nucleotides agree with TRBD1. The V gene's germline CDR1 is WSHSY and CDR2 SAAADI. The CDR3 runs to 16 residues. J was trimmed by 5 bases and V by 0 bases; bases with no gene match: 6. CDR3 sequence reads: CASSESLGRGHQPQHF. The CDR3 region has the DNA TGCGCCAGCAGTGAGTCGTTGGGCAGGGGGCATCAGCCCCAGCATTTT.

J is TRBJ1-1 and V is TRBV29-1; D is unresolved. CDR1 and CDR2 (germline): SQVTM, ANQGSEA. Trimming shortened V by 7 bases and J by 1 base, and 4 bases separated the two germline ends. The CDR3 totals 10 residues. CDR3: CSAANTEAFF. The CDR3 coding sequence is TGCAGCGCCGCGAACACTGAAGCTTTCTTT.

The chain combines TRBV7-2 with TRBJ2-1; 7 nucleotides line up with TRBD1. This CDR3 has 16 amino acids. Germline loops: CDR1 SGHTA, CDR2 FQGNSA. The J segment lost 6 bases and the V segment lost 2 bases, leaving 10 bases of the junction unmatched. The CDR3 spells CASSLRGPGGSNEQFF. DNA for the CDR3: TGTGCCAGCAGCTTAAGGGGGCCAGGTGGTAGCAATGAGCAGTTCTTC.

This clonotype has at least ten counts. The rearrangement uses TRBV9 and TRBJ2-5; D call uncertain. CDR3 length equals 15 residues. In germline, CDR1 is SGDLS, CDR2 YYNGEE. V shed 0 bases and J shed 0 bases, with 9 bases lying between them. The CDR3 DNA reads as TGTGCCAGCAGCGTAGCTCAAGGATACCAAGAGACCCAGTACTTC. This encodes CASSVAQGYQETQYF.

The rearrangement links TRBV28 to TRBJ2-3; tentatively, D is TRBD1 (5 bases). CDR1 is MDHEN, CDR2 SYDVKM, per germline. The V end lost 3 bases, the J end lost 2 bases, and 12 bases lay between the germline ends. The CDR3 sequence is 15 residues long. The CDR3 sequence: CASSFSGHPTDTQYF. CDR3 DNA sequence: TGTGCCAGCAGTTTCTCCGGACACCCCACAGATACGCAGTATTTT.

This chain connects TRBV2 to TRBJ2-2; the D call may be TRBD1 or TRBD2 (5 bases each). This CDR3 region has 15 residues. Trimming removed 8 bases from V and 4 bases from J, with 17 bases in between. Germline values: CDR1 SNHLY, CDR2 FYNNEI. CDR3 sequence: CASRGQGRITGELFF. The CDR3, as DNA: TGTGCCAGCCGCGGGCAGGGACGTATCACCGGGGAGCTGTTTTTT.

This rearrangement joins TRBV3-1 to TRBJ2-1; 11 nucleotides line up with TRBD2. The ends lost 0 bases at V and 6 bases at J; junction bases unmatched: 10. This CDR3 comprises 18 residues. The V gene's germline CDR1 is LGHDT and CDR2 YNNKEL (reference sequence). The CDR3 bases are TGTGCCAGCAGCCAAGAAGGATATTGGCTAGCGGGAGGCAATGAGCAGTTCTTC. Protein sequence: CASSQEGYWLAGGNEQFF.

This clonotype turned up a few times. This sequence joins TRBV7-2 and TRBJ2-7, with 14 bases identical to TRBD2. Germline V gives CDR1 SGHTA, CDR2 FQGNSA. CDR3 length: 15 residues. V lost 7 bases, J lost 3 bases, and 5 bases stayed unmatched. CDR3 DNA sequence: TGTGCCAGCACGACCGGACTAGCGGGAGGCTACGAGCAGTACTTC. Translating it yields CASTTGLAGGYEQYF.

The V and J genes are TRBV6-6 and TRBJ1-5; no definite D call. The CDR3 spans 13 residues. CDR1 and CDR2 from the germline V gene are MNHNY and SVGAGI (reference sequence). With 0 bases removed from V and 5 bases from J, the gap between germline ends came to 5 bases. The CDR3 here is CASSYSVDQPQHF. The CDR3, as DNA: TGTGCCAGCAGTTACTCTGTGGATCAGCCCCAGCATTTT.

This clonotype was recorded many times. The chain is built from TRBV11-2 and TRBJ2-1; D possibly corresponds to TRBD2 (5 bases). The CDR3 runs 14 residues. The germline CDR1 and CDR2 sequences are SGHAT and FQNNGV. The ends were cut back, 0 bases at V and 10 bases at J, with 13 bases in the middle. The CDR3 DNA sequence: TGTGCCAGCAGCTTAGAACTAGGAGCTAACGAGCAGTTCTTC. Protein product: CASSLELGANEQFF.

This clonotype has just a few counts. J is TRBJ2-3 and V is TRBV10-2; 13 positions agree with TRBD2. The CDR3 has 17 residues. J gave up 2 bases and V 7 bases, and 9 bases lay outside the gene matches. CDR1 and CDR2 (germline): WSHSY, SAAADI. CDR3 sequence reads: CASTQELAGGPTDTQYF. The CDR3 DNA reads TGCGCCAGCACGCAGGAACTAGCGGGAGGGCCCACAGATACGCAGTATTTT.

This chain links TRBV11-2 with TRBJ2-1; a possible D gene is TRBD2 (6 bases). V was shortened by 1 base and J by 5 bases, with 9 bases between the two germline ends. This CDR3 has 14 residues. The germline V gene has CDR1 SGHAT and CDR2 FQNNGV. The CDR3 sequence is CASSLGGLNNEQFF. As DNA, the CDR3 is TGTGCCAGCAGCTTAGGGGGACTGAACAATGAGCAGTTCTTC.

J is TRBJ2-5 and V is TRBV9; 7 bases fit TRBD2. The CDR3 loop spans 16 amino acids. CDR1 SGDLS and CDR2 YYNGEE come from the germline V gene. The trim removed 7 bases at V and 5 bases at J, leaving 17 bases unmatched. The CDR3 sequence: CASGSTAGLSIETQYF. CDR3 in DNA: TGTGCCAGCGGGTCGACGGCGGGACTATCAATCGAGACCCAGTACTTC. Full variable domain (rest looked up from reference TRBV9 and TRBJ2-5): DSGVTQTPKHLITATGQRVTLRCSPRSGDLSVYWYQQSLDQGLQFLIQYYNGEERAKGNILERFSAQQFPDLHSELNLSSLELGDSALYFCASGSTAGLSIETQYFGPGTRLLVL.

This clonotype has more than one count but fewer than ten. The chain combines TRBV29-1 with TRBJ2-3; D is perhaps TRBD1 (6 bases). Germline lookup yields CDR1 SQVTM and CDR2 ANQGSEA. This CDR3 has 13 amino acids. Trimming took 4 bases from V and 2 from J, leaving 10 bases between them. The CDR3 nucleotides are TGCAGCGTTGGACAGGAGCTCACAGATACGCAGTATTTT. Translating it yields CSVGQELTDTQYF.

There are many counts of this clonotype. V is TRBV5-1 and J is TRBJ2-7; D call uncertain. The germline V and J ends were trimmed by 0 bases and 0 bases, with 4 bases remaining between them. Germline CDR1 SGHRS, CDR2 YFSETQ. The CDR3 sequence is 13 residues long. CDR3 nucleotides: TGCGCCAGCAGCTTGGTTATCTCCTACGAGCAGTACGTC. Its protein is CASSLVISYEQYV.

This clonotype showed up just a few times. The rearrangement uses TRBV2 and TRBJ2-1; D might be TRBD2 (6 bases). This CDR3 has 13 amino acids. Trimming took 8 bases from V and 4 from J, leaving 12 bases between them. CDR1 and CDR2 (germline): SNHLY, FYNNEI. The CDR3 here is CASEGTSYNEQFF. DNA for the CDR3: TGTGCCAGCGAAGGGACTTCATACAATGAGCAGTTCTTC. Combining the CDR3 with reference TRBV2 and TRBJ2-1 gives the whole variable domain EPEVTQTPSHQVTQMGQEVILRCVPISNHLYFYWYRQILGQKVEFLVSFYNNEISEKSEIFDDQFSVERPDGSNFTLKIRSTKLEDSAMYFCASEGTSYNEQFFGPGTRLTVL.

Only a few counts were recorded for this clonotype. The chain joins TRBV18 to TRBJ1-1; D is unresolved. V lost 2 bases and J lost 2, with 9 bases in between. The CDR3 is made up of 14 amino acids. The germline V gene encodes CDR1 KGHSH and CDR2 LQKENI. CDR3: CASSPLPENTEAFF. Written as DNA, the CDR3 is TGTGCCAGCTCACCATTGCCAGAAAACACTGAAGCTTTCTTT.

This rearrangement joins TRBV29-1 to TRBJ1-6; a possible D gene is TRBD1 (5 bases). In germline, CDR1 is SQVTM, CDR2 ANQGSEA. Trimming cost V 5 bases and J 9 bases, with 14 bases left between them. This CDR3 is built from 13 residues. This CDR3 is CSVQGEGTSPLHF. The CDR3 DNA sequence: TGCAGCGTTCAAGGGGAGGGAACTTCACCCCTCCACTTT.

The chain couples TRBV24-1 to TRBJ2-3; D call uncertain. Germline lookup yields CDR1 KGHDR and CDR2 SFDVKD. The CDR3 runs 14 residues. V lost 3 bases to trimming and J lost 4 bases, with 10 bases between them. CDR3 sequence reads: CATSDGLGPDTQYF. The CDR3 nucleotides read TGTGCCACCAGTGATGGCCTCGGGCCAGATACGCAGTATTTT.

This clonotype was counted many times. The chain couples TRBV15 to TRBJ2-1, with 12 nucleotides matching TRBD2. The CDR3 has 16 amino acids. J gave up 7 bases and V 6 bases, and 10 bases lay outside the gene matches. Germline CDR1 LNHNV, CDR2 YYDKDF (reference sequence). The CDR3 is CATSVLAGGPRNEQFF. Written as DNA, the CDR3 is TGTGCCACCAGTGTCCTAGCGGGAGGGCCGAGGAATGAGCAGTTCTTC.

The chain is built from TRBV28 and TRBJ2-6; D gene uncertain. The CDR3 totals 16 residues. The germline V gene has CDR1 MDHEN and CDR2 SYDVKM. Trimming removed 4 bases at V and 2 bases at J, with 12 bases between. The CDR3 DNA sequence: TGTGCCAGCAGTTCGACCTTAGCTACTGGGGCCAACGTCCTGACTTTC. It codes for CASSSTLATGANVLTF.

This clonotype was observed at least ten times. The CDR3 nucleotides are TGCAGCGTTGAGGGGCTAGCGGGAGGGGGCTACAATGAGCAGTTCTTC. Its protein is CSVEGLAGGGYNEQFF. The V call is TRBV29-1, the J call TRBJ2-1; 12 nucleotides align to TRBD2. Germline V gene data show CDR1 as SQVTM and CDR2 as ANQGSEA. The length of the CDR3 is 16 residues. V shed 3 bases, J shed 3 bases, and the junction held 6 bases outside the gene matches.

The gene calls are TRBV6-1 and TRBJ2-7; 10 positions match TRBD1. The CDR3 has 15 amino acids. CDR1 is MNHNS, CDR2 SASEGT, per germline. V shed 3 bases, J shed 1 base, and the junction held 3 bases outside the gene matches. In nucleotides, the CDR3 is TGTGCCAGCAGTGAGGGACAGGGGCCTTCCTACGAGCAGTACGTC. It yields the protein CASSEGQGPSYEQYV.